A selection of T cell receptor beta chains follows, all from one sample in a study of cytomegalovirus exposure and HLA in healthy donors. Assay used: immunoSEQ multiplex PCR; TCRdb lists only in-frame clones, some missing. This table lists about 120,000 clones. Sequencing used PBMCs. The receptors were gathered from a man in his thirties or forties in good health and CMV-seronegative. Each CDR3 is given with its conserved first and last residue. D genes are given only for firm matches.

>TRBJ1-5|TRBV6-5|TRBD1
CASSTDRELSQPQHF
TGTGCCAGCAGTACTGACAGGGAACTCAGTCAGCCCCAGCATTTT
>TRBJ1-5|TRBV2|NA
CASSVEGRQPQHF
TGTGCCAGCAGTGTGGAGGGTAGGCAGCCCCAGCATTTT
>TRBJ1-1|TRBV19|NA
CASRNTRNTEAFF
TGTGCCAGTAGGAACACCCGTAACACTGAAGCTTTCTTT
>TRBJ1-1|TRBV5-1|NA
CASRRGINTEAFF
TGCGCCAGCAGGAGAGGGATAAACACTGAAGCTTTCTTT
>TRBJ1-2|TRBV5-4|NA
CASSFFGGYTF
TGTGCCAGCAGCTTCTTCGGTGGCTACACCTTC
>TRBJ2-1|TRBV7-3|TRBD2
CASSPRGGLADSYNEQFF
TGTGCCAGCAGCCCCCGAGGCGGACTAGCGGATTCCTACAATGAGCAGTTCTTC
>TRBJ2-2|TRBV19|NA
CASSIRGPNTGELFF
TGTGCCAGTAGTATACGCGGGCCGAACACCGGGGAGCTGTTTTTT
>TRBJ1-2|TRBV5-1|TRBD1
CASSSGQGAHRYGYTF
TGCGCCAGCAGTTCGGGACAGGGGGCGCATCGCTATGGCTACACCTTC
>TRBJ2-5|TRBV2|NA
CASSEQGPQETQYF
TGTGCCAGCAGTGAGCAGGGGCCCCAAGAGACCCAGTACTTC
>TRBJ2-7|TRBV7-8|TRBD1
CASSLQSGQVYEQYF
TGTGCCAGCAGCTTGCAATCGGGACAGGTCTACGAGCAGTACTTC
>TRBJ1-5|TRBV2|NA
CASTRRGDQPQHF
TGTGCCAGCACCCGCCGGGGAGATCAGCCCCAGCATTTT